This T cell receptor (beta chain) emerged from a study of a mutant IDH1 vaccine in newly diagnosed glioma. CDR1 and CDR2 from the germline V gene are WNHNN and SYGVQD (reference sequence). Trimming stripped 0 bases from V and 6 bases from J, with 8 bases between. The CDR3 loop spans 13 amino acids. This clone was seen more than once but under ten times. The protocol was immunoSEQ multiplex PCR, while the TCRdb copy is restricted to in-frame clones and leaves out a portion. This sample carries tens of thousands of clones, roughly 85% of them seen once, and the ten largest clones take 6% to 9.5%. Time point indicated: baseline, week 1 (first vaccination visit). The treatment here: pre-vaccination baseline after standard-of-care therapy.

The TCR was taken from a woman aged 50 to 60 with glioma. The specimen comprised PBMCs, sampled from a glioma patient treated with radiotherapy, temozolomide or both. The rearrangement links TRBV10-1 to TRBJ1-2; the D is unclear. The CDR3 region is CASSESGSDGYTF. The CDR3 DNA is TGCGCCAGCAGTGAGTCTGGATCGGATGGCTACACCTTC.